What follows are 25 T cell receptor beta chains derived from one specimen sequenced in a study of blood T cell repertoires in COVID-19. Profiled with immunoSEQ multiplex PCR; TCRdb holds only in-frame clones, not every one. The sample gives 50,000 to 70,000 clones, under 80% of which show up once; 51% is in the top ten. Specimen: PBMCs or T cells enriched from blood (not recorded which). The receptors here all came from a woman between 55 and 75 years old who had been exposed to COVID-19.

This clone was seen once. The chain is built from TRBV6-2 or TRBV6-3 and TRBJ2-2; 12 nucleotides agree with TRBD2. The germline CDR1 and CDR2 sequences are MNHEY and SVGEGT. CDR3 length: 15 amino acids. After removal of 5 bases from V and 8 bases from J, the junction contained 6 bases not matched to a gene. CDR3 bases: TGTGCCAGCAGTGGTGGACTAGCGGGAAATGGGGAGCTGTTTTTT. This encodes CASSGGLAGNGELFF.

CDR3 DNA sequence: TGCGCCAGCAGCTTCGGGGGAAGCGGCGACTACACCTTC. Protein sequence: CASSFGGSGDYTF. The chain employs TRBV5-1 and TRBJ1-2, with TRBD1 as a possible D gene (5 bases). V was trimmed by 2 bases and J by 10 bases, leaving 15 bases between them. The germline gives CDR1 SGHRS, CDR2 YFSETQ. This CDR3 is built from 13 residues.

The gene calls are TRBV30 and TRBJ1-2; 10 bases map to TRBD1. CDR3 length equals 12 residues. Germline V gene lookup returns CDR1 GTSNPN and CDR2 SVGIG (reference sequence). Trimming removed 0 bases from V and 8 bases from J; junction bases left unmatched: 0. In DNA form, the CDR3 reads TGTGCCTGGAGTGTGACAGGGGGCGGCTACACCTTC. Translated, it gives CAWSVTGGGYTF.

The gene calls are TRBV6-4 and TRBJ2-7; 7 nucleotides agree with TRBD2. The length of the CDR3 is 15 residues. Looked up from germline, CDR1 is MRHNA and CDR2 is SNTAGT. The ends lost 3 bases at V and 0 bases at J; junction bases unmatched: 5. CDR3: CASSDEAGSSYEQYF. The CDR3 DNA is TGTGCCAGCAGTGATGAAGCGGGGTCCTCCTACGAGCAGTACTTC.

The V call is TRBV7-2, the J call TRBJ2-1, with TRBD1 identical over 8 bases. The CDR3 contains 16 residues. V was pared by 2 bases and J by 4 bases, with 7 bases of the junction left unmatched. CDR1 is SGHTA and CDR2 is FQGNSA in the germline V gene. The CDR3 loop reads CASSLLQGQVYNEQFF. As DNA, the CDR3 is TGTGCCAGCAGCTTACTGCAGGGACAGGTATACAATGAGCAGTTCTTC.

V and J are TRBV6-5 and TRBJ1-6; a possible D gene is TRBD1 (6 bases). The germline gives CDR1 MNHEY, CDR2 SVGAGI. Trimming removed 6 bases at V and 5 bases at J, with 14 bases between. CDR3 length equals 15 residues. The CDR3 coding sequence is TGTGCCAGCAGCCAAGGGGGGGCCAATAATTCACCCCTCCACTTT. This translates into CASSQGGANNSPLHF.

The V call is TRBV7-9, the J call TRBJ1-5, with a weak D call TRBD1 (6 bases). The CDR3 consists of 14 residues. V was pared by 1 base and J by 7 bases, with 11 bases between. The germline gives CDR1 SEHNR, CDR2 FQNEAQ (reference sequence). CDR3 DNA: TGTGCCAGCAGCTTAGAGGGGGGGCCCCAGCCCCAGCATTTT. Its protein is CASSLEGGPQPQHF.

The chain couples TRBV19 to TRBJ2-7, with 7 bases lining up with TRBD1. The ends lost 9 bases at V and 2 bases at J; junction bases unmatched: 13. The CDR3 loop spans 15 amino acids. Germline V CDR1 and CDR2: LNHDA, SQIVND (reference sequence). CDR3 sequence reads: CASSSGTDITYEQYF. The CDR3 coding sequence is TGTGCCAGCTCCTCCGGGACAGACATAACCTACGAGCAGTACTTC.

J is TRBJ2-1 and V is TRBV7-2; 10 bases align to TRBD2. J lost 8 bases, V lost 3 bases, and 7 bases had no gene match. Germline V CDR1 and CDR2: SGHTA, FQGNSA. The CDR3 covers 15 residues. The CDR3 reads CASSFSSGRAHEQFF. The CDR3 nucleotides are TGTGCCAGCAGCTTTTCTAGCGGGAGAGCTCATGAGCAGTTCTTC.

This clone was found a few times. The chain combines TRBV19 with TRBJ2-1, with 11 positions matching TRBD1. The germline V gene has CDR1 LNHDA and CDR2 SQIVND (reference sequence). J was trimmed by 5 bases and V by 7 bases; bases with no gene match: 7. This CDR3 region has 15 residues. CDR3 nucleotides: TGTGCCAGTATTGGACAGGGGGCGGGAAACAATGAGCAGTTCTTC. Its translation is CASIGQGAGNNEQFF.

The J gene is TRBJ1-5, the V gene TRBV5-8, with 9 nucleotides matching TRBD1. Germline V gene sequence: CDR1 SGHTS, CDR2 YDEGEE. The trim removed 4 bases at V and 1 base at J, leaving 15 bases unmatched. CDR3 length: 19 amino acids. The chain's CDR3 is CASSIGLIQGARSNQPQHF. The DNA for the CDR3 is TGTGCCAGCAGCATTGGGTTAATACAGGGGGCTAGGAGCAATCAGCCCCAGCATTTT.

The chain has TRBV28 and TRBJ2-5; possibly TRBD1 for D (6 bases). Germline V gene lookup returns CDR1 MDHEN and CDR2 SYDVKM. The V and J ends lost 5 bases and 5 bases respectively, with 15 bases between them. There are 14 residues in the CDR3. The CDR3 DNA reads TGTGCCAGCAGTAAGGGACACCGGATGGAGACCCAGTACTTC. Protein product: CASSKGHRMETQYF.

The chain recombines TRBV19 with TRBJ1-3; a possible D gene is TRBD1 (6 bases). Germline loops: CDR1 LNHDA, CDR2 SQIVND (reference sequence). The CDR3 spans 14 residues. V was trimmed by 5 bases and J by 3 bases, leaving 11 bases between them. CDR3 loop: CASSAQGFGNTIYF. In DNA form, the CDR3 reads TGTGCCAGTAGTGCACAGGGCTTTGGAAACACCATATATTTT. The full variable domain, in which reference TRBV19 and TRBJ1-3 provide the parts outside the CDR3, is DGGITQSPKYLFRKEGQNVTLSCEQNLNHDAMYWYRQDPGQGLRLIYYSQIVNDFQKGDIAEGYSVSREKKESFPLTVTSAQKNPTAFYLCASSAQGFGNTIYFGEGSWLTVV.

The chain joins TRBV6-5 to TRBJ2-7; a weak D match, TRBD1 (6 bases). CDR3 length: 14 residues. Germline V gene data show CDR1 as MNHEY and CDR2 as SVGAGI. V was shortened by 6 bases and J by 3 bases, with 15 bases between the two germline ends. CDR3 sequence: CASSTGQRSYEQYF. The CDR3 coding sequence is TGTGCCAGCAGCACCGGACAGAGGAGCTACGAGCAGTACTTC.

The rearrangement links TRBV28 to TRBJ1-1, with 7 nucleotides matching TRBD1. CDR1 and CDR2 from the germline V gene are MDHEN and SYDVKM. The CDR3 runs to 19 residues. V gave up 5 bases and J gave up 0 bases; unmatched junction bases: 18. The DNA for the CDR3 is TGTGCCAGCAGTCCACAGGGGATAGGACTGGAAGCCATGAACACTGAAGCTTTCTTT. It encodes CASSPQGIGLEAMNTEAFF.

This chain links TRBV30 with TRBJ1-1; 10 nucleotides agree with TRBD1. The CDR3 is 15 amino acids. CDR1 and CDR2 from the germline V gene are GTSNPN and SVGIG (reference sequence). V shed 3 bases and J 1 base; nucleotides not matched to a gene: 5. CDR3 DNA: TGTGCCTGGAGGGGGAGGGACAGGGGGAACACTGAAGCTTTCTTT. This encodes CAWRGRDRGNTEAFF.

The gene calls are TRBV14 and TRBJ1-6, with D perhaps matching TRBD1 (6 bases). V was shortened by 4 bases and J by 5 bases, with 9 bases between the two germline ends. This CDR3 has 14 amino acids. Germline V lookup: CDR1 SGHDN, CDR2 FVKESK. For the CDR3, the DNA is TGTGCCAGCAGCCCAACAGGGAATAATTCACCCCTCCACTTT. Its protein product is CASSPTGNNSPLHF.

The V gene is TRBV9, the J gene TRBJ1-2, with a possible D match to TRBD1 (6 bases). This CDR3 is built from 15 residues. Germline loops: CDR1 SGDLS, CDR2 YYNGEE. V lost 2 bases and J lost 5, with 16 bases in between. The CDR3 is CASSVSPGAAYGYTF. CDR3 in DNA: TGTGCCAGCAGCGTTAGCCCAGGGGCGGCGTATGGCTACACCTTC. Filled out from reference TRBV9 and TRBJ1-2, the complete variable domain reads DSGVTQTPKHLITATGQRVTLRCSPRSGDLSVYWYQQSLDQGLQFLIQYYNGEERAKGNILERFSAQQFPDLHSELNLSSLELGDSALYFCASSVSPGAAYGYTFGSGTRLTVV.

The genes are TRBV29-1 and TRBJ1-2, with D possibly being TRBD1 (6 bases). V was clipped by 5 bases and J by 2 bases, with 18 bases between them. Germline assignment: CDR1 SQVTM and CDR2 ANQGSEA. The CDR3 runs 15 residues. The CDR3 nucleotides read TGCAGCGTTCTTCCAAACAGGGTTGAAAACTATGGCTACACCTTC. The encoded protein is CSVLPNRVENYGYTF. Variable domain in full (rest from reference TRBV29-1 and TRBJ1-2): SAVISQKPSRDICQRGTSLTIQCQVDSQVTMMFWYRQQPGQSLTLIATANQGSEATYESGFVIDKFPISRPNLTFSTLTVSNMSPEDSSIYLCSVLPNRVENYGYTFGSGTRLTVV.

The rearrangement joins TRBV9 to TRBJ2-5; D might be TRBD2 (7 bases). The germline V gene has CDR1 SGDLS and CDR2 YYNGEE. V lost 3 bases to trimming and J lost 5 bases, with 14 bases between them. The CDR3 spans 14 residues. CDR3 residues: CASSERAGAETQYF. The CDR3 DNA reads TGTGCCAGCAGCGAGAGGGCGGGGGCGGAGACCCAGTACTTC.

The rearrangement joins TRBV5-1 to TRBJ1-1, with 8 nucleotides matching TRBD1. Germline CDR1 reads SGHRS; CDR2 reads YFSETQ. Losses at the gene ends were 5 bases for V and 4 bases for J; bases not matched to a gene: 7. CDR3 length: 14 residues. In DNA form, the CDR3 reads TGCGCCAGCAGACAGACAGGGGACGGCACTGAAGCTTTCTTT. Translated: CASRQTGDGTEAFF.

The chain combines TRBV7-2 with TRBJ2-6, with D tentatively TRBD1 (6 bases). With 4 bases removed from V and 4 bases from J, the gap between germline ends came to 14 bases. CDR3 length: 16 amino acids. The V gene's germline CDR1 is SGHTA and CDR2 FQGNSA. CDR3 nucleotide sequence: TGTGCCAGCAGCTCGCTCAGGGGATCCGGGGCCAACGTCCTGACTTTC. It codes for CASSSLRGSGANVLTF.

The genes are TRBV6-5 and TRBJ2-7; D is perhaps TRBD2 (5 bases). Trimming left V 4 bases short and J 2 bases short, with 15 bases between. The CDR3 runs 15 residues. CDR1 and CDR2 (germline): MNHEY, SVGAGI. The CDR3 bases are TGTGCCAGCAGTTTGAGGGAGAAACTGACCTACGAGCAGTACTTC. Translation gives CASSLREKLTYEQYF.

The rearrangement joins TRBV30 to TRBJ2-2, with D perhaps TRBD1 (6 bases). The CDR3 length is 14 residues. CDR1 is GTSNPN and CDR2 is SVGIG in the germline V gene (reference sequence). Trimming removed 6 bases at V and 7 bases at J, with 18 bases between. CDR3 amino acids: CACQTGRMIGELFF. Written as DNA, the CDR3 is TGTGCCTGTCAGACAGGTCGGATGATCGGGGAGCTGTTTTTT.

V usage is TRBV28 and J usage is TRBJ1-5, with 7 bases aligning to TRBD1. V lost 5 bases to trimming and J lost 7 bases; unmatched junction nucleotides: 8. Germline V lookup: CDR1 MDHEN, CDR2 SYDVKM. There are 14 residues in the CDR3. CDR3 region: CASSPLTGRQPQHF. The CDR3 region has the DNA TGTGCCAGCAGTCCACTGACAGGGCGACAGCCCCAGCATTTT.